Listed below are T cell receptor beta chains from one sample, sequenced in a study of T cells in tumors after PD-1 blockade. The data were produced by immunoSEQ multiplex PCR, yet TCRdb's version contains in-frame clones alone and is incomplete. Here the sample spans 30,000 to 35,000 clones, around 72% being singletons. The sample in question was PBMCs, obtained after anti-PD-1 treatment. These receptors came from a human donor with basal cell carcinoma. CDR3s include the opening cysteine and the closing phenylalanine or tryptophan. The D gene is left open where the match is weak. Expanded clones are given a class, and other clones once, few, many or no size at all.

V,J,size,D,DNA,CDR3
TRBV28,TRBJ1-3,NA,NA,TGTGCCAGCAAGGGGGACGGAAACACCATATATTTT,CASKGDGNTIYF
TRBV12-5,TRBJ2-1,few,NA,TGTGCTAGTGGTTTGGTACTTAGGGGGAGGGAGCAGTTCTTC,CASGLVLRGREQFF
TRBV19,TRBJ2-1,NA,TRBD1,TGTGCCAGTAGCCCGGGACAGGGACTCTACAATGAGCAGTTCTTC,CASSPGQGLYNEQFF
TRBV6-5,TRBJ2-2,NA,TRBD1,TGTGCCACCGGACAGGGAATCACCGGGGAGCTGTTTTTT,CATGQGITGELFF
TRBV19,TRBJ2-7,NA,NA,TGTGCCAGTAGTATAGGATTCCAGCAGTACTTC,CASSIGFQQYF
TRBV7-2,TRBJ1-4,NA,NA,TGTGCCAGCAGCCCCCACCCCACCCCTAACAATGAAAAACTGTTTTTT,CASSPHPTPNNEKLFF
TRBV7-2,TRBJ2-2,once,TRBD2,TGTGCCAGCAGCTTAAAGGGAGGGTCTCGTATCGGGGAGCTGTTTTTT,CASSLKGGSRIGELFF
TRBV5-5,TRBJ1-2,NA,NA,TGTGCCAGCAGAAACTATTCCAGTCTCTATGGCTACACCTTC,CASRNYSSLYGYTF
TRBV3-1/TRBV3-2,TRBJ2-2,few,TRBD2,TGTGCCAGCAGCCAAGGGCAGGCCGACCGGACTAGCGAGTTAAAAGAACAGACCGGGGAGCTGTTTTTT,CASSQGQADRTSELKEQTGELFF
TRBV6-4,TRBJ1-2,few,NA,TGTGCCATTCCCCCCGATTTCAGCTACACCTTC,CAIPPDFSYTF
TRBV7-2,TRBJ1-3,NA,NA,TGTGCCAGCAGCTTAAAGGCCTCTGGAAACACCATATATTTT,CASSLKASGNTIYF
TRBV5-6,TRBJ2-5,NA,TRBD2,TGTGCCAGCAGCTTGGGATCCGGGGGGATAACCAGGGAGACCCAGTACTTC,CASSLGSGGITRETQYF
TRBV7-2,TRBJ2-4,NA,NA,TGTGCCAGCAGCCCGATACCGGGGGGCGACATTCAGTACTTC,CASSPIPGGDIQYF
TRBV30,TRBJ2-7,NA,TRBD2,TGTGCCTGGACTAGCGGGAACTACGAGCAGTACTTC,CAWTSGNYEQYF
TRBV6-2/TRBV6-3,TRBJ1-5,NA,NA,TGTGCCAGCAGTACCCCCGGACAGCCAAGCAATCAGCCCCAGCATTTT,CASSTPGQPSNQPQHF
TRBV5-1,TRBJ2-1,NA,TRBD2,TGCGCCAGCAGCTTGGTGGCGGGGGGTCTTGATGAGCAGTTCTTC,CASSLVAGGLDEQFF
TRBV6-5,TRBJ2-5,NA,TRBD2,TGTGCCAGCAGTCAGCGGGAGGACCAAGAGACCCAGTACTTC,CASSQREDQETQYF
TRBV5-1,TRBJ1-1,NA,NA,TGCGCCAGCAGCACGGATGTGCAACAAGGTGAAGCTTTCTTT,CASSTDVQQGEAFF
TRBV5-4,TRBJ2-5,NA,NA,TGTGCCAGCAGCCGGGACCAGGGTCCAGAGACCCAGTACTTC,CASSRDQGPETQYF
TRBV9,TRBJ2-7,NA,TRBD2,TGTGCCAGCAGCGTAGATCCGACTAGCCTCTCCTACGAGCAGTACTTC,CASSVDPTSLSYEQYF
TRBV28,TRBJ2-5,NA,NA,TGTGCCAGCAGTTTAACCGGGAGAGGAAGGGGTGAGACCCAGTACTTC,CASSLTGRGRGETQYF
TRBV10-3,TRBJ1-5,once,NA,TGTGCCATCAGTGAAGGGAGGGTCAATCAGCCCCAGCATTTT,CAISEGRVNQPQHF
TRBV6-5,TRBJ1-6,NA,NA,TGTGCCAGCAGGGTACAAAGTTCTAATTCACCCCTCCACTTT,CASRVQSSNSPLHF
TRBV6-5,TRBJ2-5,once,NA,TGTGCCAGCAGTCAAACAAGACAAGAGACCCAGTACTTC,CASSQTRQETQYF
TRBV6-5,TRBJ1-1,NA,NA,TGTGCCAGCAGTCCCCGGACAGCCCTGAACACTGAAGCTTTCTTT,CASSPRTALNTEAFF
TRBV2,TRBJ1-5,NA,TRBD1,TGTGCCAGCAGTTGGACAGGGAGGATGGGCAATCAGCCCCAGCATTTT,CASSWTGRMGNQPQHF
TRBV7-2,TRBJ2-6,NA,NA,TGTGCCAGCAGCTTGACCCGTCCACCTGGGGCCAACGTCCTGACTTTC,CASSLTRPPGANVLTF
TRBV7-9,TRBJ2-6,once,NA,TGTGCCAGCAGCCCCGTTGGCGTCTCTGGGGCCAACGTCCTGACTTTC,CASSPVGVSGANVLTF
TRBV2,TRBJ2-5,once,TRBD2,TGTGCCAGCAGTGGACTTATAGCGGGAGGCCAAGAGACCCAGTACTTC,CASSGLIAGGQETQYF
TRBV19,TRBJ2-6,NA,NA,TGTGCCAGTATCGTAGGGATAAGGTCTGGGGCCAACGTCCTGACTTTC,CASIVGIRSGANVLTF
TRBV7-9,TRBJ2-1,NA,TRBD2,TGTGCCAGCAGCTTAAGCGGGGGGGCCTACAATGAGCAGTTCTTC,CASSLSGGAYNEQFF
TRBV2,TRBJ1-2,few,TRBD1,TGTGCCAGCGGTGACAGGGTCGCTAACTATGGCTACACCTTC,CASGDRVANYGYTF
TRBV7-6,TRBJ2-7,NA,TRBD1,TGTGCCAGCAGCCCGGGACAGCTCTACGAGCAGTACTTC,CASSPGQLYEQYF
TRBV7-9,TRBJ2-2,few,NA,TGTGCCAGCAGCTTAGGTTCCACCGGGGAGCTGTTTTTT,CASSLGSTGELFF
TRBV9,TRBJ2-7,NA,NA,TGTGCCAGCAGCGTAGGTTGGGACCTAAAGAAGGAGCAGTACTTC,CASSVGWDLKKEQYF
TRBV6-2/TRBV6-3,TRBJ2-7,NA,NA,TGTGCCAGCAGTTACTCGAGTCAGGCCGGGCAGTACTTC,CASSYSSQAGQYF
TRBV28,TRBJ1-1,NA,NA,TGTGCCAGCAGTTTAATTCGGGCCTCGAACACTGAAGCTTTCTTT,CASSLIRASNTEAFF
TRBV11-1,TRBJ1-2,NA,TRBD1,TGTGCCAGCAGCTTAACGACAGGGGGAGACTATGGCTACACCTTC,CASSLTTGGDYGYTF
TRBV11-3,TRBJ1-1,NA,TRBD1,TGTGCCAGCAGCGCGGGACAGACAATCAACACTGAAGCTTTCTTT,CASSAGQTINTEAFF
TRBV7-6,TRBJ2-3,NA,NA,TGTGCCAGCAGTCTACCCCCCCGGGGTTCGGATACGCAGTATTTT,CASSLPPRGSDTQYF
TRBV7-2,TRBJ2-2,NA,NA,TGTGCCAGCAGCTTAGTACGGGGGGAGCTGTTTTTT,CASSLVRGELFF
TRBV12-5,TRBJ2-7,NA,TRBD2,TGTGCTAGTGGTTTCGGGCGGGGGGGCCGCCACGAGCAGTACTTC,CASGFGRGGRHEQYF
TRBV7-2,TRBJ1-1,few,TRBD1,TGTGCCAGCAGCCGCCTCGGACAGGGAGCCTTGAGCGCTTTCTTT,CASSRLGQGALSAFF